Shown below are 29 T cell receptor beta chains from a single sample sequenced in a study of OX40 agonist ivuxolimab in advanced cancers. Assay used: immunoSEQ multiplex PCR; TCRdb lists only in-frame clones, some missing. The table lists about 84,000 clones, 85% to 95% of them singletons. The sample was CD4+ or CD8+ T cells sorted from blood, taken in a trial of the OX40 agonist ivuxolimab. These receptors all stem from an adult with an advanced solid tumor such as melanoma, head and neck, liver or kidney cancer.

This clone has only one observation. This chain uses TRBV27 with TRBJ2-7, with a tentative D call TRBD2 (5 bases). CDR1 is MNHEY, CDR2 SMNVEV, per germline (reference sequence). Trimming shortened V by 0 bases and J by 4 bases, and 16 bases separated the two germline ends. The length of the CDR3 is 16 residues. CDR3 nucleotides: TGTGCCAGCAGTTTATCGGGGAGTAGTGCCTGGTACGAGCAGTACTTC. Protein product: CASSLSGSSAWYEQYF.

By its share, this clone is medium-sized. This chain joins TRBV18 and TRBJ2-3; 8 bases line up with TRBD1. Germline V CDR1 and CDR2: KGHSH, LQKENI. The CDR3 consists of 15 residues. Unmatched junction bases numbered 5, after V lost 2 bases and J lost 4 bases. The CDR3 loop reads CASSPSRGQADTQYF. CDR3 coding DNA: TGTGCCAGCTCACCATCCAGGGGGCAGGCAGATACGCAGTATTTT.

The chain links TRBV5-6 to TRBJ2-2, with a tentative D call TRBD1 (5 bases). The CDR3 has 14 amino acids. Trimming removed 4 bases from V and 8 bases from J, with 15 bases in between. Germline CDR1 is SGHDT and CDR2 is YYEEEE. The DNA for the CDR3 is TGTGCCAGCAGCGGGGCCGTATTTGGAGGGGAGCTGTTTTTT. It specifies CASSGAVFGGELFF.

Comments on this clone: At one boundary the junction diverges from the germline segment, which might be a read error. The V and J genes are TRBV4-2 and TRBJ2-7; D is unclear. This CDR3 has 12 residues. Germline V gene lookup returns CDR1 LGHNA and CDR2 YNFKEQ. In DNA, the CDR3 is TGTGCCAGCAGCCACCTGAATGGCGAGCGGTACTTC. Protein product: CASSHLNGERYF.

V is TRBV29-1 and J is TRBJ1-2, with 8 bases that match TRBD1. J lost 5 bases, V lost 8 bases, and 13 bases had no gene match. From germline, CDR1 is SQVTM and CDR2 ANQGSEA. The CDR3 loop spans 14 amino acids. Written as DNA, the CDR3 is TGCAGCATCCGGACAGGGCCCCAGGGATATGGCTACACCTTC. Encoded protein: CSIRTGPQGYGYTF. Variable domain in full (rest from reference TRBV29-1 and TRBJ1-2): SAVISQKPSRDICQRGTSLTIQCQVDSQVTMMFWYRQQPGQSLTLIATANQGSEATYESGFVIDKFPISRPNLTFSTLTVSNMSPEDSSIYLCSIRTGPQGYGYTFGSGTRLTVV.

This clone was picked up one time. Here the CDR3 reads CASSVSTFFRTQYF. The DNA for the CDR3 is TGTGCCAGCAGCGTATCAACCTTCTTTCGCACGCAGTATTTT. The chain combines TRBV9 with TRBJ2-3; D is unresolved. V was pared by 1 base and J by 9 bases, with 15 bases between. This CDR3 is 14 amino acids long. Germline lookup yields CDR1 SGDLS and CDR2 YYNGEE.

This rearrangement joins TRBV29-1 to TRBJ2-2; D gene unclear. CDR3 length equals 11 residues. The V end was cut by 2 bases, the J end by 6 bases, with 4 bases between. Germline assignment: CDR1 SQVTM and CDR2 ANQGSEA. In nucleotides, the CDR3 is TGCAGCGTTGAACAGGCCGGGGAGCTGTTTTTT. Its protein product is CSVEQAGELFF.

V and J are TRBV28 and TRBJ1-2; TRBD1 matches at 7 bases. In germline, CDR1 is MDHEN, CDR2 SYDVKM. The CDR3 runs 14 residues. Trimming took 5 bases from V and 1 from J; bases not matched to a gene: 4. In DNA, the CDR3 is TGTGCCAGCAGTCCGGGACAGCTTAACTATGGCTACACCTTC. Amino acids: CASSPGQLNYGYTF.

The V call is TRBV4-3, the J call TRBJ2-7; TRBD1 matches 8 bases. Unmatched junction bases numbered 7, after V lost 2 bases and J lost 4 bases. CDR1 and CDR2 from the germline V gene are LGHNA and YSLEER. This CDR3 spans 15 amino acids. In DNA, the CDR3 is TGCGCCAGCAGCCAATCCGGACAGGGTCAATACGAGCAGTACTTC. Translating gives CASSQSGQGQYEQYF.

The chain is built from TRBV10-3 and TRBJ2-2, with 11 bases fitting TRBD2. Germline V gene lookup returns CDR1 ENHRY and CDR2 SYGVKD. V was pared by 2 bases and J by 5 bases, with 4 bases of the junction left unmatched. CDR3 size: 16 residues. In DNA, the CDR3 is TGTGCCATCAGTGAGATACTAGCGGGAGATACCGGGGAGCTGTTTTTT. Translating it yields CAISEILAGDTGELFF.

The J gene is TRBJ1-2, the V gene TRBV19; D remains ambiguous. CDR1 is LNHDA and CDR2 is SQIVND in the germline V gene (reference sequence). The CDR3 loop spans 15 amino acids. Trimming removed 9 bases at V and 3 bases at J, with 20 bases between. CDR3 amino acids: CASSPEGGEYYGYTF. CDR3 DNA: TGTGCCAGCTCCCCGGAGGGCGGCGAGTACTATGGCTACACCTTC. The variable domain in full, completed from reference TRBV19 and TRBJ1-2, reads DGGITQSPKYLFRKEGQNVTLSCEQNLNHDAMYWYRQDPGQGLRLIYYSQIVNDFQKGDIAEGYSVSREKKESFPLTVTSAQKNPTAFYLCASSPEGGEYYGYTFGSGTRLTVV.

This clone was seen a single time. The CDR3 DNA sequence: TGCAGCGTTGAAGTGGGGTTCCGGAACACCGGGGAGCTGTTTTTT. Protein product: CSVEVGFRNTGELFF. This chain uses TRBV29-1 with TRBJ2-2; no firm D call. Germline lookup yields CDR1 SQVTM and CDR2 ANQGSEA. CDR3 size: 15 residues. V lost 1 base and J lost 1, with 10 bases in between.

J is TRBJ2-7 and V is TRBV7-3; possible D gene TRBD1, 6 bases. Trimming shortened V by 5 bases and J by 5 bases, and 16 bases separated the two germline ends. Germline CDR1 reads SGHTA; CDR2 reads FQGTGA. This CDR3 has 14 residues. CDR3 DNA: TGTGCCAGCAGCCCCAGACAGGAGAGCGACGAGCAGTACTTC. This gives the protein CASSPRQESDEQYF.

This chain joins TRBV7-9 and TRBJ2-1; D unresolved. The CDR3 spans 11 residues. The ends were cut back, 5 bases at V and 8 bases at J, with 7 bases in the middle. Germline V lookup: CDR1 SEHNR, CDR2 FQNEAQ (reference sequence). CDR3 bases: TGTGCCAGCAGCCACCCTCATGAGCAGTTCTTC. Translated, it gives CASSHPHEQFF.

The rearrangement uses TRBV7-9 and TRBJ2-1; D gene ambiguous. This CDR3 region has 11 residues. The V and J ends lost 5 bases and 9 bases respectively, with 8 bases between them. Germline lookup yields CDR1 SEHNR and CDR2 FQNEAQ (reference sequence). The CDR3: CASSPVAEQFF. In DNA form, the CDR3 reads TGTGCCAGCAGCCCAGTAGCTGAGCAGTTCTTC.

The rearrangement joins TRBV7-9 to TRBJ1-1; D is perhaps TRBD1 (6 bases). Trimming left V 8 bases short and J 6 bases short, with 7 bases between. Germline CDR1 SEHNR, CDR2 FQNEAQ (reference sequence). CDR3 length equals 10 residues. CDR3 DNA: TGTGCCAGCCAGGGGTCTGAAGCTTTCTTT. Its translation is CASQGSEAFF.

By proportion, this clone is medium-sized. This chain connects TRBV10-3 to TRBJ1-1; TRBD1 matches 10 bases. V dropped 7 bases and J dropped 8; count of bases not matched to a gene: 4. This CDR3 contains 12 residues. Germline CDR1 reads ENHRY; CDR2 reads SYGVKD. CDR3 sequence (DNA): TGTGCCATCACCACGGACAGGGGGGAAGCTTTCTTT. Its protein is CAITTDRGEAFF.

CDR3 sequence: CAWSIGLYNEQFF. The CDR3 DNA is TGTGCCTGGAGCATAGGACTGTACAATGAGCAGTTCTTC. V gene TRBV30 combines with J gene TRBJ2-1; weak D call: TRBD2 (5 bases). Deletions cut 3 bases from V and 4 bases from J, with 10 bases between. CDR3 length: 13 amino acids. Germline CDR1 and CDR2: GTSNPN and SVGIG (reference sequence).

The chain combines TRBV4-3 with TRBJ2-7; D ambiguous. The V gene's germline CDR1 is LGHNA and CDR2 YSLEER. The CDR3 totals 15 residues. The V end was cut by 0 bases, the J end by 6 bases, with 15 bases between. The CDR3 sequence: CASSQDRFGRGEQYF. CDR3 nucleotides: TGCGCCAGCAGCCAAGATCGTTTCGGACGAGGCGAGCAGTACTTC.

The CDR3 coding sequence is TGTGCCAGCAGTGAGCCCCCTCTTCCCGGGGGCGAGCAGTACTTC. Residues: CASSEPPLPGGEQYF. The V and J genes are TRBV6-1 and TRBJ2-7; perhaps TRBD2 as D (6 bases). Trimming pared 3 bases from V and 6 bases from J, leaving 18 bases between. The CDR3 is 15 residues long. CDR1 is MNHNS, CDR2 SASEGT, per germline.

CDR3 loop: CASSQPKGQGLPYEQYF. CDR3 nucleotides: TGCGCCAGCAGCCAACCCAAGGGACAGGGGTTACCCTACGAGCAGTACTTC. The V call is TRBV4-1, the J call TRBJ2-7; TRBD1 matches 10 bases. This CDR3 contains 17 residues. Germline CDR1 and CDR2: MGHRA and YSYEKL. Trimming removed 2 bases from V and 2 bases from J; junction bases left unmatched: 9.

The J gene is TRBJ1-2, the V gene TRBV2; D gene uncertain. Germline-derived CDR1 and CDR2 are SNHLY and FYNNEI. The CDR3 runs to 11 residues. Deletions cut 4 bases from V and 12 bases from J, with 12 bases between. The DNA for the CDR3 is TGTGCCAGCAGTGTGTCCGAACCTCACACCTTC. As protein: CASSVSEPHTF.

V usage is TRBV28 and J usage is TRBJ1-5, with D perhaps matching TRBD1 (6 bases). CDR1 is MDHEN, CDR2 SYDVKM, per germline. There are 14 residues in the CDR3. The ends were cut back, 2 bases at V and 5 bases at J, with 10 bases in the middle. CDR3 amino acids: CASSLPGVDQPQHF. CDR3 DNA sequence: TGTGCCAGCAGTTTACCAGGGGTGGATCAGCCCCAGCATTTT. Drawing the rest from reference TRBV28 and TRBJ1-5, the complete variable domain is DVKVTQSSRYLVKRTGEKVFLECVQDMDHENMFWYRQDPGLGLRLIYFSYDVKMKEKGDIPEGYSVSREKKERFSLILESASTNQTSMYLCASSLPGVDQPQHFGDGTRLSIL.

The V and J genes are TRBV9 and TRBJ2-7; 7 bases align to TRBD1. CDR3 length equals 14 residues. V trimming: 1 base; J trimming: 3 bases; junction bases outside the gene matches: 4. Germline V lookup: CDR1 SGDLS, CDR2 YYNGEE. The CDR3 loop is CASSVRDSFYEQYF. For the CDR3, the DNA is TGTGCCAGCAGCGTAAGGGACAGCTTCTACGAGCAGTACTTC.

The gene calls are TRBV9 and TRBJ2-3, with D possibly being TRBD2 (5 bases). Trimming took off 0 bases at V and 2 bases at J, with 10 bases between the two ends. The CDR3 has 15 amino acids. CDR1 and CDR2 (germline): SGDLS, YYNGEE. In DNA form, the CDR3 reads TGTGCCAGCAGCGTAGCAGGAGCGGACACAGATACGCAGTATTTT. This sequence encodes CASSVAGADTDTQYF.

This sequence joins TRBV5-6 and TRBJ2-7; TRBD1 matches at 8 bases. Germline CDR1 and CDR2: SGHDT and YYEEEE. J lost 2 bases, V lost 5 bases, and 9 bases had no gene match. The CDR3 covers 15 residues. CDR3 loop: CASSRGQGTAYEQYF. As DNA, the CDR3 is TGTGCCAGCAGTCGCGGACAGGGTACCGCCTACGAGCAGTACTTC.

The V call is TRBV10-3, the J call TRBJ1-4; a weak D match, TRBD1 (5 bases). The V and J ends lost 2 bases and 6 bases respectively, with 13 bases between them. Germline V gene sequence: CDR1 ENHRY, CDR2 SYGVKD. This CDR3 region has 15 residues. The CDR3 region has the DNA TGTGCCATCAGTGAGGCCGGGACGACATATGAAAAACTGTTTTTT. Translating gives CAISEAGTTYEKLFF.

The chain recombines TRBV27 with TRBJ1-4, with D tentatively TRBD1 (5 bases). CDR3 length: 15 amino acids. Germline loops: CDR1 MNHEY, CDR2 SMNVEV (reference sequence). Trimming took 2 bases from V and 7 from J, leaving 14 bases between them. The chain's CDR3 is CASSLMGGSFEKLFF. DNA for the CDR3: TGTGCCAGCAGTTTAATGGGGGGGTCTTTTGAAAAACTGTTTTTT. Supplemented by reference TRBV27 and TRBJ1-4, the full variable domain reads EAQVTQNPRYLITVTGKKLTVTCSQNMNHEYMSWYRQDPGLGLRQIYYSMNVEVTDKGDVPEGYKVSRKEKRNFPLILESPSPNQTSLYFCASSLMGGSFEKLFFGSGTQLSVL.

CDR3 DNA sequence: TGTGCCAGCAGCCGACTAGCGGGAGAGGTGGGCGAGCAGTACTTC. Amino acids: CASSRLAGEVGEQYF. V usage is TRBV2 and J usage is TRBJ2-7; TRBD2 matches at 12 bases. The trim removed 6 bases at V and 6 bases at J, leaving 9 bases unmatched. The CDR3 is 15 residues long. The germline CDR1 and CDR2 sequences are SNHLY and FYNNEI.